Below are 22 T cell receptor beta chains sequenced from a single sample in a study of shared clonotypes between healthy human individuals. TCRdb's copy holds only in-frame clones and misses some; the assay was immunoSEQ multiplex PCR. The table has about 2.4 million clones, roughly 93% seen once. Sequenced: naive CD4+ T cells from PBMCs. Subset in this sample: CD45RA+ positively selected. These TCRs come from a man younger than 35 in good health. Some clones in this sample may be carry-over from other donors' samples.

The chain recombines TRBV15 with TRBJ1-1; TRBD1 aligns across 7 bases. The CDR3 consists of 15 residues. The J segment lost 10 bases and the V segment lost 3 bases, leaving 14 bases of the junction unmatched. Per germline, CDR1 LNHNV and CDR2 YYDKDF (reference sequence). The CDR3 DNA sequence: TGTGCCACCAGCAGGGGCTACCAGGGGGGGGAGTCAGCTTTCTTT. It yields the protein CATSRGYQGGESAFF.

This clone turned up a few times. Other DNA sequences in the same sample also yield this CDR3. The chain employs TRBV6-6 and TRBJ1-1, with unresolved D. Per the germline V gene, CDR1 is MNHNY and CDR2 is SVGAGI (reference sequence). The CDR3 covers 13 residues. V lost 0 bases to trimming and J lost 3 bases, with 5 bases between them. The chain's CDR3 is CASSYSRDTEAFF. For the CDR3, the DNA is TGTGCCAGCAGTTACTCGAGGGACACTGAAGCTTTCTTT.

This clone was counted only a few times. Different DNA sequences within this sample yield the same CDR3. The CDR3 sequence: CASSRLGTEAFF. CDR3 coding DNA: TGTGCCAGCAGCCGTCTTGGCACTGAAGCTTTCTTT. The chain couples TRBV7-2 to TRBJ1-1, with unresolved D. The CDR3 totals 12 residues. CDR1 and CDR2 from the germline V gene are SGHTA and FQGNSA. V lost 5 bases and J lost 4, with 8 bases in between.

The rearrangement joins TRBV4-1 to TRBJ2-4; D not resolved. Trimming stripped 1 base from V and 8 bases from J, with 15 bases between. Germline loops: CDR1 MGHRA, CDR2 YSYEKL. CDR3 length equals 15 residues. CDR3 nucleotide sequence: TGCGCCAGCAGCCAAGCGCTGGCTTCAACGCACATTCAGTACTTC. Encoded protein: CASSQALASTHIQYF.

The chain joins TRBV19 to TRBJ1-1; 11 positions agree with TRBD1. The CDR3 length is 17 residues. Germline CDR1 is LNHDA and CDR2 is SQIVND (reference sequence). Unmatched junction bases numbered 8, after V lost 2 bases and J lost 3 bases. For the CDR3, the DNA is TGTGCCAGTAGTATATGGGACAGGGGGTATTTGGACACTGAAGCTTTCTTT. It codes for CASSIWDRGYLDTEAFF.

Note on this clone: The same CDR3 arises from other DNA sequences in this sample as well. V gene TRBV2 combines with J gene TRBJ2-3, with a weak D call TRBD1 (5 bases). Germline assignment: CDR1 SNHLY and CDR2 FYNNEI. This CDR3 region has 13 residues. V shed 4 bases and J shed 4 bases, with 9 bases lying between them. The CDR3 region is CASSGQGADTQYF. The CDR3 DNA reads TGTGCCAGCAGTGGCCAGGGCGCAGATACGCAGTATTTT.

This chain joins TRBV25-1 and TRBJ2-7; 10 nucleotides line up with TRBD2. This CDR3 region has 14 residues. J was trimmed by 6 bases and V by 2 bases; bases with no gene match: 4. Germline CDR1 MGHDK, CDR2 SYGVNS. The CDR3 DNA is TGTGCCAGCAGTGAAAGCGGGAGGGCCGTCGAGCAGTACTTC. Translating gives CASSESGRAVEQYF.

V usage is TRBV28 and J usage is TRBJ1-4, with 7 positions matching TRBD1. Losses at the gene ends were 3 bases for V and 8 bases for J; bases not matched to a gene: 9. CDR1 MDHEN and CDR2 SYDVKM come from the germline V gene. The CDR3 totals 15 residues. The CDR3 nucleotides read TGTGCCAGCAGTTTCGTACAGGGGAAGGGAGAAAAACTGTTTTTT. It yields the protein CASSFVQGKGEKLFF.

V gene TRBV19 combines with J gene TRBJ1-2; D possibly corresponds to TRBD1 (5 bases). This CDR3 contains 13 residues. V shed 3 bases and J shed 7 bases, with 12 bases lying between them. Germline CDR1 reads LNHDA; CDR2 reads SQIVND (reference sequence). For the CDR3, the DNA is TGTGCCAGTAGTATCCAGGGCGCGGGTGGCTACACCTTC. This sequence encodes CASSIQGAGGYTF. Variable domain in full (rest from reference TRBV19 and TRBJ1-2): DGGITQSPKYLFRKEGQNVTLSCEQNLNHDAMYWYRQDPGQGLRLIYYSQIVNDFQKGDIAEGYSVSREKKESFPLTVTSAQKNPTAFYLCASSIQGAGGYTFGSGTRLTVV.

This chain joins TRBV18 and TRBJ1-1; the D gene is possibly TRBD1 (5 bases). With 1 base removed from V and 4 bases from J, the gap between germline ends came to 10 bases. Germline V gene data show CDR1 as KGHSH and CDR2 as LQKENI. There are 14 residues in the CDR3. The CDR3: CASSPLVGGTEAFF. The CDR3 DNA reads as TGTGCCAGCTCACCACTGGTGGGGGGCACTGAAGCTTTCTTT.

The J gene is TRBJ2-7, the V gene TRBV4-2; 8 bases line up with TRBD2. CDR3 size: 17 residues. The V and J ends lost 1 base and 4 bases, in that order; junction bases with no gene match: 12. Germline CDR1 is LGHNA and CDR2 is YNFKEQ. The CDR3 sequence is CASSQAYGTRAVYEQYF. CDR3 in DNA: TGTGCCAGCAGCCAAGCTTACGGGACTAGAGCGGTTTACGAGCAGTACTTC.

The J gene is TRBJ1-3, the V gene TRBV5-4, with D maybe TRBD1 (5 bases). CDR3 length: 14 amino acids. The germline V gene has CDR1 SGHNT and CDR2 YYREEE (reference sequence). The V end was cut by 3 bases, the J end by 4 bases, with 11 bases between. The CDR3 loop reads CASSSRGEGNTIYF. As DNA, the CDR3 is TGTGCCAGCAGCTCCCGGGGGGAAGGAAACACCATATATTTT.

This chain links TRBV5-5 with TRBJ2-7; either TRBD1 or TRBD2 may fit D (5 bases each). The V gene's germline CDR1 is SGHKS and CDR2 YYEKEE (reference sequence). The germline V and J ends were trimmed by 4 bases and 0 bases, with 14 bases remaining between them. The CDR3 totals 15 residues. CDR3 nucleotide sequence: TGTGCCAGCAGCCGAACCGGGACGGTCTCCTACGAGCAGTACTTC. This translates into CASSRTGTVSYEQYF.

This clone was detected only once. The chain combines TRBV14 with TRBJ1-5; 9 bases agree with TRBD1. This CDR3 comprises 17 residues. Trimming at V came to 4 bases and at J to 5 bases, leaving 12 bases not matched to a gene. Germline CDR1 and CDR2: SGHDN and FVKESK. CDR3 in amino acids: CASSRPGQGGFYQPQHF. CDR3 DNA sequence: TGTGCCAGCAGCCGACCGGGACAGGGTGGGTTTTATCAGCCCCAGCATTTT.

This clone was counted a single time. The chain links TRBV5-1 to TRBJ2-3; the match to TRBD2 covers 11 bases. This CDR3 has 18 amino acids. Germline V gene lookup returns CDR1 SGHRS and CDR2 YFSETQ. The V gene end was trimmed by 2 bases and the J gene end by 2 bases; junction bases not matched to a gene: 10. CDR3 region: CASSFGLAGGLNTDTQYF. As DNA, the CDR3 is TGCGCCAGCAGCTTCGGCCTAGCGGGAGGATTGAACACAGATACGCAGTATTTT.

This chain uses TRBV5-1 with TRBJ2-5, with 14 bases aligning to TRBD2. The CDR3 has 16 residues. Germline trimming cut 5 bases from V and 9 bases from J; bases unmatched to any gene: 12. Germline CDR1 SGHRS, CDR2 YFSETQ. CDR3 nucleotide sequence: TGCGCCAGCAGGAAGGGCGGGACTAGCGGGAGTGAGGCCCAGTACTTC. Residues: CASRKGGTSGSEAQYF.

The rearrangement uses TRBV4-1 and TRBJ2-5; unclear D gene. The V and J ends lost 8 bases and 2 bases respectively, with 21 bases between them. The germline gives CDR1 MGHRA, CDR2 YSYEKL. CDR3 length: 16 amino acids. Here the CDR3 reads CASSEQRRLTQETQYF. The DNA for the CDR3 is TGCGCCAGCTCCGAGCAACGAAGACTGACACAAGAGACCCAGTACTTC.

The rearrangement links TRBV15 to TRBJ1-5, with D possibly matching TRBD1 (6 bases). Per the germline V gene, CDR1 is LNHNV and CDR2 is YYDKDF (reference sequence). With 4 bases removed from V and 1 base from J, the gap between germline ends came to 14 bases. CDR3 length: 16 residues. CDR3 amino acids: CATSIYRVGSNQPQHF. The CDR3 coding sequence is TGTGCCACCAGCATCTACAGGGTGGGGAGCAATCAGCCCCAGCATTTT.

The chain uses TRBV18 and TRBJ2-7; tentatively, D is TRBD1 (5 bases). The V and J ends lost 4 bases and 4 bases respectively, with 20 bases between them. There are 16 residues in the CDR3. Germline CDR1 and CDR2: KGHSH and LQKENI. The CDR3 region is CASSQKRTLLAYEQYF. CDR3 DNA: TGTGCCAGCTCACAAAAAAGGACACTACTCGCTTACGAGCAGTACTTC.

This chain links TRBV19 with TRBJ1-1; TRBD1 is a possible D gene (5 bases). V was cut by 8 bases and J by 2 bases, with 12 bases left in between. CDR1 is LNHDA and CDR2 is SQIVND in the germline V gene (reference sequence). The CDR3 loop spans 13 amino acids. CDR3 sequence reads: CASSLDSNTEAFF. The DNA for the CDR3 is TGTGCCAGTTCGCTCGACAGTAACACTGAAGCTTTCTTT.

This chain links TRBV6-1 with TRBJ2-2, with D unresolved. CDR3 size: 15 residues. V was pared by 4 bases and J by 3 bases, with 12 bases between. Germline CDR1 and CDR2: MNHNS and SASEGT. Here the CDR3 DNA reads TGTGCCAGCAGTGTTTTGTCTAGACACACCGGGGAGCTGTTTTTT. Translating it yields CASSVLSRHTGELFF.

The chain employs TRBV4-2 and TRBJ2-7, with 12 bases aligning to TRBD1. J lost 5 bases, V lost 1 base, and 9 bases had no gene match. This CDR3 has 17 residues. Germline V gene sequence: CDR1 LGHNA, CDR2 YNFKEQ. DNA for the CDR3: TGTGCCAGCAGCCAAGGAAGGCCGGGACAGGGGGCTAACGAGCAGTACTTC. It is translated as CASSQGRPGQGANEQYF.